This TCR beta chain was found in a study of blood T cells in healthy people across ages. This CDR3 has 17 residues. Primed by a sample-barcoded 5' primer and a J-beta primer mix, a second PCR proceeded for 7 to 11 cycles. TCRdb reprocessed the 5' RACE reads with MiXCR, giving one entry per CDR3 protein. Of 700,000 to 800,000 distinct CDR3 sequences in the sample, about 42% were seen once. The chain links TRBV21-1 to TRBJ2-3; the table calls TRBD2, which could not be checked here. TRBV21-1 represents a pseudogene. The specimen was blood. The sequence came from a woman in her sixties in good health. This chain's CDR3 is CASSKGVQRGETDTQYF. CDR3 sequence (DNA): TGTGCCAGCAGCAAAGGCGTCCAGCGGGGTGAAACAGATACGCAGTATTTT.